This T cell receptor beta chain originates from a study of shared clonotypes between healthy human individuals. CDR1 PRHDT and CDR2 FYEKMQ come from the germline V gene (reference sequence). CDR3 length: 23 amino acids. Unmatched junction bases numbered 28, after V lost 2 bases and J lost 3 bases. Measured with immunoSEQ multiplex PCR; TCRdb has only the in-frame clones, and not every one. Here the sample spans about 960,000 clones, about 80% being singletons. This TCR was recovered from a man between 18 and 29 years old in good health. The sample was memory CD4+ T cells sorted from blood. Documented subset: CD45RA-negative fraction. V usage is TRBV13 and J usage is TRBJ2-7; 10 bases are a match to TRBD2. The CDR3 DNA sequence: TGTGCCAGCAGCTTATGGGGAGGGTTCCTAGCGGGAGTTAGGGAAGACTCTGACTACGAGCAGTACTTC. Protein product: CASSLWGGFLAGVREDSDYEQYF.